These 21 T cell receptor beta chains share one sample of origin, sequenced in a study of CD8 T cell repertoires and HIV-1 epitope variants. These TCRs' antigens remain unknown. Assay: immunoSEQ multiplex PCR; the TCRdb copy retains only in-frame clones and omits some. The sample yields some 6,000 clones, about 70% seen once. What was sequenced was cultured CD8+ T cells derived from PBMCs. The receptors derive from a male donor with HIV.

V is TRBV7-9 and J is TRBJ1-4; tentative D call: TRBD1 (6 bases). Trimming pared 5 bases from V and 5 bases from J, leaving 12 bases between. The CDR3 runs 14 residues. Germline CDR1 reads SEHNR; CDR2 reads FQNEAQ (reference sequence). The CDR3 nucleotides read TGTGCCAGCAGCCAAGGGGGAACGAATGAAAAACTGTTTTTT. Translating it yields CASSQGGTNEKLFF.

This clone appeared once. This chain's CDR3 is CASSSTSGAYEQYF. The DNA of the CDR3 is TGTGCCAGCAGCTCTACTAGCGGAGCCTACGAGCAGTACTTC. The V gene is TRBV7-9, the J gene TRBJ2-7; the match to TRBD2 covers 8 bases. This CDR3 spans 14 amino acids. With V trimmed by 4 bases and J by 2 bases, 4 bases remained unmatched. Germline assignment: CDR1 SEHNR and CDR2 FQNEAQ (reference sequence).

This chain connects TRBV5-1 to TRBJ2-5, with D perhaps TRBD1 (6 bases). The CDR3 is 15 amino acids. With 0 bases removed from V and 8 bases from J, the gap between germline ends came to 17 bases. CDR1 SGHRS and CDR2 YFSETQ come from the germline V gene. The CDR3 nucleotides are TGCGCCAGCAGCTTGGACATTGGGGCAGGGGAAACCCAGTACTTC. Translation: CASSLDIGAGETQYF.

This clone was counted a few times. The V and J genes are TRBV4-1 and TRBJ2-1; no firm D call. The CDR3 extends over 14 amino acids. Trimming shortened V by 4 bases and J by 4 bases, and 11 bases separated the two germline ends. CDR1 is MGHRA, CDR2 YSYEKL, per germline. The DNA of the CDR3 is TGCGCCAGCAGCCGTATAGGCGATTACAATGAGCAGTTCTTC. This sequence encodes CASSRIGDYNEQFF.

This clone showed up just a few times. V and J are TRBV19 and TRBJ2-7; perhaps TRBD1 as D (6 bases). V lost 4 bases to trimming and J lost 5 bases, with 12 bases between them. The CDR3 runs 13 residues. Germline assignment: CDR1 LNHDA and CDR2 SQIVND (reference sequence). The CDR3 DNA sequence: TGTGCCAGTAGTAGTGGACAGCTCCACGAGCAGTACTTC. Translating gives CASSSGQLHEQYF.

The gene calls are TRBV19 and TRBJ2-1; tentatively, D is TRBD1 (5 bases). This CDR3 has 13 residues. Germline values: CDR1 LNHDA, CDR2 SQIVND (reference sequence). Trimming took off 1 base at V and 8 bases at J, with 9 bases between the two ends. The CDR3 sequence: CASSIVWGDEQFF. In DNA form, the CDR3 reads TGTGCCAGTAGTATAGTTTGGGGCGATGAGCAGTTCTTC.

J is TRBJ2-1 and V is TRBV29-1, with TRBD2 as a possible D gene (6 bases). Germline CDR1 and CDR2: SQVTM and ANQGSEA. The CDR3 consists of 17 residues. V was cut by 0 bases and J by 1 base, with 16 bases left in between. This CDR3 reads CSVEDVFGGASYNEQFF. In DNA form, the CDR3 reads TGCAGCGTTGAAGATGTTTTCGGGGGTGCGTCCTACAATGAGCAGTTCTTC.

This sequence joins TRBV5-1 and TRBJ1-2; unclear D gene. The CDR3 runs to 14 residues. The V and J ends lost 0 bases and 0 bases respectively, with 6 bases between them. Germline V lookup: CDR1 SGHRS, CDR2 YFSETQ. The CDR3 is CASSLGTANYGYTF. As DNA, the CDR3 is TGCGCCAGCAGCTTGGGCACAGCTAACTATGGCTACACCTTC.

The gene calls are TRBV29-1 and TRBJ1-1; D is undetermined. V was cut by 3 bases and J by 4 bases, with 6 bases left in between. The germline V gene encodes CDR1 SQVTM and CDR2 ANQGSEA. The CDR3 consists of 11 residues. For the CDR3, the DNA is TGCAGCGTTGAGGGCAGCACTGAAGCTTTCTTT. Its protein product is CSVEGSTEAFF.

The rearrangement links TRBV19 to TRBJ2-7, with 7 bases that match TRBD1. In germline, CDR1 is LNHDA, CDR2 SQIVND (reference sequence). The CDR3 loop spans 15 amino acids. After removal of 1 base from V and 4 bases from J, the junction contained 7 bases not matched to a gene. DNA of the CDR3: TGTGCCAGTAGTATAGCACAGGGGTTGGTTTACGAGCAGTACTTC. This sequence encodes CASSIAQGLVYEQYF.

This chain uses TRBV28 with TRBJ1-2, with D possibly TRBD1 on 6 matching bases. The CDR3 has 15 amino acids. V gave up 5 bases and J gave up 2 bases, with 15 bases separating them. Germline CDR1 reads MDHEN; CDR2 reads SYDVKM. CDR3 bases: TGTGCCAGCAGTCCCGACAGGCTAAGGAACTATGGCTACACCTTC. This sequence encodes CASSPDRLRNYGYTF.

The gene calls are TRBV30 and TRBJ2-2; D is unresolved. The CDR3 extends over 16 amino acids. The V end lost 1 base, the J end lost 2 bases, and 14 bases lay between the germline ends. Germline-derived CDR1 and CDR2 are GTSNPN and SVGIG (reference sequence). CDR3: CAWSAPRRANTGELFF. For the CDR3, the DNA is TGTGCCTGGAGTGCTCCTCGACGAGCCAACACCGGGGAGCTGTTTTTT.

This clone has more than one count but fewer than ten. The chain carries TRBV27 and TRBJ1-1; 10 positions agree with TRBD1. V was pared by 4 bases and J by 4 bases, with 12 bases of the junction left unmatched. CDR3 length: 17 amino acids. Germline-derived CDR1 and CDR2 are MNHEY and SMNVEV (reference sequence). The CDR3 loop is CASSSPGTGVISTEAFF. The DNA for the CDR3 is TGTGCCAGCAGTTCCCCCGGGACAGGGGTGATTTCCACTGAAGCTTTCTTT.

V gene TRBV28 combines with J gene TRBJ1-3, with 7 nucleotides matching TRBD1. CDR1 and CDR2 (germline): MDHEN, SYDVKM. The CDR3 contains 18 residues. The V segment lost 1 base and the J segment 0 bases; nucleotides outside the gene matches: 9. The CDR3 DNA reads as TGTGCCAGCAGTTTATTACTCGCCGGGACAGACTCTGGAAACACCATATATTTT. Amino acid sequence: CASSLLLAGTDSGNTIYF.

This clone showed up just a few times. This same CDR3 is encoded by further DNA sequences in the sample. The rearrangement uses TRBV10-3 and TRBJ1-1; a weak D match, TRBD1 (5 bases). Trimming removed 3 bases from V and 3 bases from J, with 5 bases in between. The length of the CDR3 is 12 residues. Germline CDR1 reads ENHRY; CDR2 reads SYGVKD. The CDR3 bases are TGTGCCATCAGTGAAGGGGACACTGAAGCTTTCTTT. The encoded protein is CAISEGDTEAFF.

The J gene is TRBJ2-7, the V gene TRBV9; D possibly uses TRBD1 or TRBD2 (5 bases each). Germline assignment: CDR1 SGDLS and CDR2 YYNGEE. The CDR3 is 15 residues long. The V and J ends lost 0 bases and 6 bases respectively, with 16 bases between them. As DNA, the CDR3 is TGTGCCAGCAGCGTAGAGGGGACGGAGCTCTCCGAGCAGTACTTC. Its protein is CASSVEGTELSEQYF.

This clone was counted a few times. The CDR3 region has the DNA TGTGCCAGCAGCTTAGAGGGGAGCTCCTACAATGAGCAGTTCTTC. Its protein product is CASSLEGSSYNEQFF. The chain uses TRBV7-9 and TRBJ2-1, with D perhaps given as TRBD1 or TRBD2 (5 bases each). V was clipped by 1 base and J by 0 bases, with 7 bases between them. Germline values: CDR1 SEHNR, CDR2 FQNEAQ (reference sequence). The CDR3 runs 15 residues.

The V gene is TRBV6-1, the J gene TRBJ2-5; 9 bases align to TRBD2. Germline loops: CDR1 MNHNS, CDR2 SASEGT. With 6 bases clipped from V and 2 bases from J, the junction kept 7 bases outside the gene matches. The CDR3 is 15 residues long. Here the CDR3 DNA reads TGTGCCAGCAGGGAAATCGGACTAGCGCAAGAGACCCAGTACTTC. This encodes CASREIGLAQETQYF.

The rearrangement joins TRBV11-1 to TRBJ1-1, with a weak D call TRBD1 (6 bases). The CDR3 loop spans 14 amino acids. The V and J ends lost 5 bases and 2 bases respectively, with 12 bases between them. Germline V lookup: CDR1 SGHAT, CDR2 FQDESV (reference sequence). CDR3 DNA sequence: TGTGCCAGCAGCGCACACAGGGTAAACACTGAAGCTTTCTTT. Its translation is CASSAHRVNTEAFF. The full variable domain, rest sourced from reference TRBV11-1 and TRBJ1-1, is EAEVAQSPRYKITEKSQAVAFWCDPISGHATLYWYRQILGQGPELLVQFQDESVVDDSQLPKDRFSAERLKGVDSTLKIQPAELGDSAMYLCASSAHRVNTEAFFGQGTRLTVV.

This clone came up a few times. This chain links TRBV27 with TRBJ2-3; 14 bases are shared with TRBD2. The length of the CDR3 is 18 residues. Germline V gene lookup returns CDR1 MNHEY and CDR2 SMNVEV (reference sequence). J lost 0 bases, V lost 6 bases, and 8 bases had no gene match. CDR3 nucleotide sequence: TGTGCCAGCAGACCCACGACTAGCGGGAGGGCTAGCACAGATACGCAGTATTTT. Translated, it gives CASRPTTSGRASTDTQYF.

This clone ranks as large. The chain links TRBV10-3 to TRBJ2-7, with D possibly TRBD2 on 6 matching bases. Germline V gives CDR1 ENHRY, CDR2 SYGVKD. V shed 10 bases and J shed 4 bases, with 17 bases lying between them. This CDR3 region has 13 residues. CDR3 in DNA: TGTGCCACCCTAGGGGACTCTACTTACGAGCAGTACTTC. This gives the protein CATLGDSTYEQYF.